These 21 T cell receptor beta chains were all obtained from the same sample, sequenced in a study of cytomegalovirus exposure and HLA in healthy donors. 13 Jbeta primers and 60 Vbeta primers were used for the PCR. Using immunoSEQ multiplex PCR, the repertoire was profiled, and TCRdb retains in-frame clones only, with some absent. The sample shows 75,000 to 95,000 clones, approximately 57% of them seen only once. Sequences were obtained from PBMCs. The source is a woman under 40 in good health and CMV-seronegative.

This chain links TRBV6-5 with TRBJ2-7, with 9 bases that match TRBD1. Germline CDR1 and CDR2: MNHEY and SVGAGI. V shed 0 bases, J shed 3 bases, and the junction held 3 bases outside the gene matches. The CDR3 length is 15 residues. This CDR3 reads CASSYSETGGYEQYF. The CDR3 nucleotides are TGTGCCAGCAGTTACTCGGAGACAGGGGGCTACGAGCAGTACTTC.

This chain joins TRBV30 and TRBJ2-7, with 8 positions matching TRBD1. With V trimmed by 2 bases and J by 4 bases, 7 bases remained unmatched. The CDR3 runs 14 residues. From germline, CDR1 is GTSNPN and CDR2 SVGIG (reference sequence). As DNA, the CDR3 is TGTGCCTGGAGTTCGTCAGGGGGCTGGTACGAGCAGTACTTC. As protein: CAWSSSGGWYEQYF.

This chain connects TRBV29-1 to TRBJ1-2; D gene ambiguous. The CDR3 contains 12 residues. Trimming took 7 bases from V and 2 from J, leaving 11 bases between them. Germline assignment: CDR1 SQVTM and CDR2 ANQGSEA. CDR3 nucleotides: TGCAGCGGAGAGGCACTCAACTATGGCTACACCTTC. It codes for CSGEALNYGYTF.

The chain employs TRBV27 and TRBJ1-1; the D is unclear. Per the germline V gene, CDR1 is MNHEY and CDR2 is SMNVEV (reference sequence). This CDR3 contains 14 residues. Between the trimmed V and J ends, which lost 6 bases and 0 bases, there was a span of 11 bases. The CDR3 bases are TGTGCCAGCAGGAGCCCTTCCATGAACACTGAAGCTTTCTTT. Protein product: CASRSPSMNTEAFF.

V is TRBV19 and J is TRBJ2-7, with no clear D. Trimming took off 8 bases at V and 7 bases at J, with 15 bases between the two ends. The CDR3 spans 12 residues. Germline V lookup: CDR1 LNHDA, CDR2 SQIVND (reference sequence). The CDR3 DNA follows: TGTGCCAGTGGCAGACCCGGGTGGGAGCAGTACTTC. This encodes CASGRPGWEQYF. Full variable domain (rest looked up from reference TRBV19 and TRBJ2-7): DGGITQSPKYLFRKEGQNVTLSCEQNLNHDAMYWYRQDPGQGLRLIYYSQIVNDFQKGDIAEGYSVSREKKESFPLTVTSAQKNPTAFYLCASGRPGWEQYFGPGTRLTVT.

The V call is TRBV7-9, the J call TRBJ2-1; no definite D call. Trimming removed 5 bases from V and 8 bases from J, with 7 bases in between. In germline, CDR1 is SEHNR, CDR2 FQNEAQ (reference sequence). CDR3 length: 11 residues. The CDR3 DNA reads TGTGCCAGCAGCCCCTCCGATGAGCAGTTCTTC. It is translated as CASSPSDEQFF.

This clone showed up just a few times. The chain combines TRBV29-1 with TRBJ2-5; D is unclear. The V and J ends lost 4 bases and 2 bases respectively, with 8 bases between them. The CDR3 extends over 12 amino acids. Germline values: CDR1 SQVTM, CDR2 ANQGSEA. CDR3 sequence (DNA): TGCAGCGTTGGCGGTGCACAAGAGACCCAGTACTTC. It specifies CSVGGAQETQYF.

This chain connects TRBV5-1 to TRBJ2-1; TRBD2 might be the D (6 bases). Between the trimmed V and J ends, which lost 0 bases and 0 bases, there was a span of 7 bases. There are 15 residues in the CDR3. Germline V gene data show CDR1 as SGHRS and CDR2 as YFSETQ. CDR3 amino acids: CASSLGGVSYNEQFF. The CDR3 DNA reads as TGCGCCAGCAGCTTGGGCGGGGTCTCCTACAATGAGCAGTTCTTC.

The rearrangement joins TRBV6-1 to TRBJ2-4; D is uncertain. Trimming took 0 bases from V and 6 from J, leaving 9 bases between them. CDR3 length: 14 residues. Germline-derived CDR1 and CDR2 are MNHNS and SASEGT. This CDR3 is CASSEAASLNIQYF. Written as DNA, the CDR3 is TGTGCCAGCAGTGAAGCGGCTAGTTTAAACATTCAGTACTTC.

V and J are TRBV5-8 and TRBJ1-2; maybe TRBD1 (5 bases). This CDR3 is 15 amino acids long. The V gene's germline CDR1 is SGHTS and CDR2 YDEGEE. V lost 0 bases to trimming and J lost 1 base, with 10 bases between them. CDR3 region: CASSLANGGNYGYTF. Written as DNA, the CDR3 is TGTGCCAGCAGCTTGGCCAACGGGGGTAACTATGGCTACACCTTC. The full variable domain, rest sourced from reference TRBV5-8 and TRBJ1-2, is EAGVTQSPTHLIKTRGQQATLRCSPISGHTSVYWYQQALGLGLQFLLWYDEGEERNRGNFPPRFSGRQFPNYSSELNVNALELEDSALYLCASSLANGGNYGYTFGSGTRLTVV.

The sample holds one count of this clone. V usage is TRBV30 and J usage is TRBJ1-2; 7 nucleotides agree with TRBD1. Germline V gene sequence: CDR1 GTSNPN, CDR2 SVGIG (reference sequence). The CDR3 covers 14 residues. V was clipped by 1 base and J by 2 bases; unmatched bases: 4. CDR3 amino acids: CAWSGQGVNYGYTF. The DNA of the CDR3 is TGTGCCTGGAGTGGGCAGGGGGTGAACTATGGCTACACCTTC.

This clone showed up just a few times. This sequence joins TRBV6-1 and TRBJ1-1; no clear D. V lost 6 bases to trimming and J lost 4 bases, with 9 bases between them. The CDR3 has 12 amino acids. Germline V gene lookup returns CDR1 MNHNS and CDR2 SASEGT. The CDR3 spells CASSPITTEAFF. CDR3 DNA: TGTGCCAGCAGCCCTATTACCACTGAAGCTTTCTTT.

This clone was seen a handful of times. Other DNA sequences of this sample code for an identical CDR3. J is TRBJ2-2 and V is TRBV6-4; 10 positions match TRBD2. The CDR3 length is 17 residues. Germline assignment: CDR1 MRHNA and CDR2 SNTAGT. With V trimmed by 5 bases and J by 6 bases, 12 bases remained unmatched. CDR3 nucleotide sequence: TGTGCCAGCAGTCCCTCCGCCGGGACTAGCGCCTCCGGGGAGCTGTTTTTT. Its protein product is CASSPSAGTSASGELFF.

The rearrangement links TRBV5-5 to TRBJ2-7; 12 nucleotides align to TRBD2. V lost 0 bases, J lost 4 bases, and 8 bases stayed unmatched. The V gene's germline CDR1 is SGHKS and CDR2 YYEKEE (reference sequence). There are 17 residues in the CDR3. The CDR3 coding sequence is TGTGCCAGCAGCTTGGACCTCACTAGCGGGGGGATTTACGAGCAGTACTTC. Amino acid sequence: CASSLDLTSGGIYEQYF.

The chain uses TRBV6-5 and TRBJ1-2; perhaps TRBD1 as D (6 bases). This CDR3 is 16 amino acids long. CDR1 and CDR2 (germline): MNHEY, SVGAGI. Trimming left V 0 bases short and J 3 bases short, with 14 bases between. Here the CDR3 reads CASSYSQDSDHYGYTF. CDR3 coding DNA: TGTGCCAGCAGTTACTCGCAGGACAGTGATCACTATGGCTACACCTTC.

V gene TRBV25-1 combines with J gene TRBJ2-7; 8 positions match TRBD2. The CDR3 runs 14 residues. V shed 5 bases and J 4 bases; nucleotides not matched to a gene: 7. Per germline, CDR1 MGHDK and CDR2 SYGVNS. CDR3 region: CASSPGGRQYEQYF. In nucleotides, the CDR3 is TGTGCCAGCAGTCCCGGCGGGAGGCAGTACGAGCAGTACTTC.

The chain employs TRBV19 and TRBJ2-7; 7 positions match TRBD2. Trimming cost V 2 bases and J 6 bases; bases outside gene matches: 10. The CDR3 totals 15 residues. Germline V CDR1 and CDR2: LNHDA, SQIVND (reference sequence). The CDR3 sequence: CASSINAGEGIEQYF. The CDR3 nucleotides are TGTGCCAGTAGTATAAATGCTGGGGAGGGGATCGAGCAGTACTTC.

This clone was observed many times. The chain carries TRBV4-1 and TRBJ2-3; D is unclear. Looked up from germline, CDR1 is MGHRA and CDR2 is YSYEKL. The CDR3 sequence is 18 residues long. V was clipped by 2 bases and J by 0 bases, with 18 bases between them. CDR3 in amino acids: CASSQLNLVPSSTDTQYF. For the CDR3, the DNA is TGCGCCAGCAGCCAACTTAACTTAGTCCCCTCTAGCACAGATACGCAGTATTTT.

This chain joins TRBV6-5 and TRBJ2-3; no firm D call. V was cut by 2 bases and J by 1 base, with 4 bases left in between. CDR1 MNHEY and CDR2 SVGAGI come from the germline V gene. The CDR3 has 13 residues. The CDR3 sequence is CASSYPGTDTQYF. As DNA, the CDR3 is TGTGCCAGCAGTTACCCAGGCACAGATACGCAGTATTTT.

The rearrangement joins TRBV2 to TRBJ2-5, with D unclear. Trimming pared 7 bases from V and 0 bases from J, leaving 3 bases between. Germline CDR1 SNHLY, CDR2 FYNNEI. This CDR3 comprises 11 residues. CDR3 bases: TGTGCCAGCACGGACCAAGAGACCCAGTACTTC. This encodes CASTDQETQYF.

This rearrangement joins TRBV7-9 to TRBJ1-4, with D possibly matching TRBD1 (5 bases). V was shortened by 5 bases and J by 2 bases, with 21 bases between the two germline ends. This CDR3 spans 18 amino acids. Per germline, CDR1 SEHNR and CDR2 FQNEAQ (reference sequence). This CDR3 reads CASSGVQGGRATNEKLFF. The CDR3 DNA reads as TGTGCCAGCAGCGGGGTCCAGGGAGGAAGGGCGACTAATGAAAAACTGTTTTTT.